This TCR beta chain was recorded in a study of blood T cell repertoires in COVID-19. Looking at the study overall: Collection of acute and convalescent COVID-19 samples took place in the United States, Italy and Spain. T cells, B-cell-depleted T cells, or PBMCs supplied cDNA or gDNA.

Source study methods: Amplifying reference gene primers gave estimates of nucleated cell counts. Using immunoSEQ multiplex PCR, the repertoire was profiled, and TCRdb retains in-frame clones only, with some absent. The D gene and trimming were derived from the DNA, and the V and J assignments and clone size from that table. The sample lists about 31,000 clones; roughly 92% were seen once. The ends lost 6 bases at V and 7 bases at J; junction bases unmatched: 3. The CDR3 runs to 14 residues. From germline, CDR1 is MNHEY and CDR2 SMNVEV (reference sequence). This TCR derives from a man aged 55 to 70 with acute or convalescent COVID-19. The sequencing sample was made of peripheral blood. The rearrangement links TRBV27 to TRBJ1-4, with 12 bases lining up with TRBD1. The CDR3 bases are TGTGCCAGCAGGGGGACAGGGGGCATTGAAAAACTGTTTTTT. Its protein product is CASRGTGGIEKLFF. The variable domain in full, with the rest retrieved from reference TRBV27 and TRBJ1-4, is EAQVTQNPRYLITVTGKKLTVTCSQNMNHEYMSWYRQDPGLGLRQIYYSMNVEVTDKGDVPEGYKVSRKEKRNFPLILESPSPNQTSLYFCASRGTGGIEKLFFGSGTQLSVL.